This TCR beta chain was sequenced during a study of shared clonotypes between healthy human individuals. This CDR3 spans 16 amino acids. The J segment lost 2 bases and the V segment lost 0 bases, leaving 7 bases of the junction unmatched. Germline V gene sequence: CDR1 SGHRS, CDR2 YFSETQ. Sequencing used immunoSEQ multiplex PCR; TCRdb keeps in-frame clones, though not all of them. Here the sample spans about 1.1 million clones, approximately 77% being singletons. Donors comprised only Caucasian adults living in Nashville, Tennessee. Study-level results: Clonotypes not shared had lower generation probabilities than those common to all four donors.

This clone was found once. Its antigen is unidentified. The clonotype comes from a young man in good health. Some clones in this sample may be carry-over from other donors' samples. This sequence joins TRBV5-1 and TRBJ2-5; 7 bases align to TRBD2. The source material was memory CD4+ T cells from PBMCs. The subset denotes: CD45RA-negative fraction. The CDR3 here is CASSLGGGGAQETQYF. CDR3 nucleotide sequence: TGCGCCAGCAGCTTGGGAGGCGGGGGAGCACAAGAGACCCAGTACTTC.